Listed below are T cell receptor beta chains from one sample, sequenced in a study of T cell responses to AZD1222 COVID-19 vaccine. Profiling relied on immunoSEQ multiplex PCR, and the TCRdb table lists in-frame clones only, not all of them. The sample yields roughly 140,000 clones, just under 95% seen once. Sequenced here: peripheral blood, sampled on day 0 of AZD1222 vaccination. These receptor sequences come from an adult in good health. The conserved cysteine and the conserved F or W are not part of the CDR3 here.

j_call	v_call	cdr3_aa
TRBJ1-5	TRBV5-1	ASSSEWGQPQH
TRBJ2-3	TRBV29-1	STLADTQY
TRBJ1-1	TRBV19	ASRSDWGWNTEAF
TRBJ1-6	TRBV15	ATSRDRPETPPTGDFSPLH
TRBJ2-6	TRBV4-1	ASSRTPGLAHSGANVLT
TRBJ2-3	TRBV5-1	ASRVSGTVPLDTQY
TRBJ2-3	TRBV3-1/TRBV3-2	ASSLRTSGSADTQY
TRBJ2-7	TRBV19	ASSTSGGSYEQY
TRBJ1-6	TRBV6-5	ASSYSLGQNSPLH
TRBJ1-4	TRBV7-9	ASSLGLRGAEKLF
TRBJ2-1	TRBV12-5	ASGLVLAGGPNSYNEQF
TRBJ2-3	TRBV7-3	ASSPNSGRAPDTQY
TRBJ2-7	TRBV30	AWNQAGIYEQY
TRBJ1-2	TRBV4-1	ASQSGPGGGYT
TRBJ1-5	TRBV6-5	ASSYSNQGNQPQH